This record covers a single T cell receptor (beta chain). Its antigen is not known. PCR used 60 Vbeta primers and 13 Jbeta primers. Produced via immunoSEQ multiplex PCR; TCRdb's table is partial and in-frame only. The table shows about 180,000 clones, with 60% to 80% occurring only once. The data originate from a study of cytomegalovirus exposure and HLA in healthy donors. Findings and caveats of the study: In an earlier analysis, about 87% or about 30%: the productive usage of most TCR beta V segments. Analysis performed later found roughly 17,000 TCR beta sequences associated with HLA alleles at 0.05 false discovery rate. TCR beta V- and J-gene trimming was later associated with a missense DCLRE1C variant. With further analysis later on, most CMV-associated TCR beta chains appeared HLA-restricted.

The germline gives CDR1 SGHNT, CDR2 YYREEE (reference sequence). V lost 0 bases and J lost 7; bases outside the gene matches: 7. The CDR3 runs to 15 residues. This TCR was sampled from a man aged 35-49 years in good health and CMV-seropositive. The V and J genes are TRBV5-4 and TRBJ2-1; 7 positions match TRBD2. The source material was PBMCs. Written as DNA, the CDR3 is TGTGCCAGCAGCTTGGGGCGGGAGCAACGTAATGAGCAGTTCTTC. This codes for CASSLGREQRNEQFF.